What follows is one TCR beta chain and its context. As yet, its antigen is unknown. MiXCR, applied by TCRdb to the 5' RACE reads, yields one record per CDR3 protein. The table includes fewer than 500,000 distinct CDR3 sequences, around 19% detected once. These data belong to a study of T cells after yellow fever vaccination. Study-level information: Preparation of the low-cell-number fractions used SMART-Seq v4 Ultra Low Input. Study results and limitations: Peaking faster, on day 5 versus 15, the secondary response was nonetheless weaker. Sorted repertoires could include abundant contaminating clonotypes from bulk cells. Reappearance after the booster was observed for most primary-vaccination clones (roughly 97% CD4, almost 90% CD8).

V gave up 1 base and J gave up 6 bases, with 12 bases separating them. The V gene's germline CDR1 is SEHNR and CDR2 FQNEAQ (reference sequence). The CDR3 length is 14 residues. The sample in question was PBMCs, obtained before the yellow fever booster vaccination. This sequence originates from a man between 18 and 35 years old who received the YFV17D yellow fever vaccine. The V call is TRBV7-9, the J call TRBJ1-1; D remains ambiguous. Written as DNA, the CDR3 is TGTGCCAGCAGCTTAGTATCGGGGTTGGCTGAAGCTTTCTTT. Its translation: CASSLVSGLAEAFF.